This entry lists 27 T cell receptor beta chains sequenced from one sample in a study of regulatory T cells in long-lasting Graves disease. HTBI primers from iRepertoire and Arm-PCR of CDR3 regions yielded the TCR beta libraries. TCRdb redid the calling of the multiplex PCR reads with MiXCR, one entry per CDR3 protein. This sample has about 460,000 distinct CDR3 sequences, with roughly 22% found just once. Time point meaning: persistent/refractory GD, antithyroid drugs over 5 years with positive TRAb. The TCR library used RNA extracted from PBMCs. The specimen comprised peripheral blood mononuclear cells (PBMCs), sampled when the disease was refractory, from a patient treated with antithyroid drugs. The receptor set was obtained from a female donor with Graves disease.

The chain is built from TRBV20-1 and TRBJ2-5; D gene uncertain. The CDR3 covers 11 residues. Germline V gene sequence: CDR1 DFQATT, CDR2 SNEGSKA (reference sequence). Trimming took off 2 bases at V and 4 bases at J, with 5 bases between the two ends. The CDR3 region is CSARTLETQYF. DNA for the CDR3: TGCAGTGCTAGAACTCTAGAGACCCAGTACTTC.

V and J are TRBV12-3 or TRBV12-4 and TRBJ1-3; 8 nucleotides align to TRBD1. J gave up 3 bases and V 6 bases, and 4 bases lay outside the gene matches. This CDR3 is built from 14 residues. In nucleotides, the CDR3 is TGTGCCAGCAGCCAAGGACAGGGTGGAAACACCATATATTTT. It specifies CASSQGQGGNTIYF.

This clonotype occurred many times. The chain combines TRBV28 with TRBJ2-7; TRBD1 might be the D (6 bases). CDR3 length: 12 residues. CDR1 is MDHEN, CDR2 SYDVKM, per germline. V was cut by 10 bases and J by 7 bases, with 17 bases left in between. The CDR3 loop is CANSQGPGEQYF. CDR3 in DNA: TGTGCCAACTCACAGGGACCAGGGGAGCAGTACTTC.

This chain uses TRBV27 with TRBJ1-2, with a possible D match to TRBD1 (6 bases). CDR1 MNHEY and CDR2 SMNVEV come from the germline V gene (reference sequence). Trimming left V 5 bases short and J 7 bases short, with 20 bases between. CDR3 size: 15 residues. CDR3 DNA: TGTGCCAGCAGTCCCGCGGACAGACTCCACGTTGGCTACACCTTC. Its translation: CASSPADRLHVGYTF.

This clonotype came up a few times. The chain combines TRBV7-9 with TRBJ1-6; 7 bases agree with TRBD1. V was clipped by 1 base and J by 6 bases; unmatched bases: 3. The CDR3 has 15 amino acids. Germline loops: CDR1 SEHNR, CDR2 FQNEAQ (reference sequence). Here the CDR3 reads CASSLEGATNSPLHF. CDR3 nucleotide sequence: TGTGCCAGCAGCTTAGAGGGGGCTACTAATTCACCCCTCCACTTT.

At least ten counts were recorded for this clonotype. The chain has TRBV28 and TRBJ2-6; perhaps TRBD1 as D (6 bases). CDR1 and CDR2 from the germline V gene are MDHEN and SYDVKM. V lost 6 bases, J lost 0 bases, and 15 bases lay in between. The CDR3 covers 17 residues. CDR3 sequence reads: CASSPGTTSSGANVLTF. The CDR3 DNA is TGTGCCAGCAGCCCCGGGACAACTTCCTCTGGGGCCAACGTCCTGACTTTC.

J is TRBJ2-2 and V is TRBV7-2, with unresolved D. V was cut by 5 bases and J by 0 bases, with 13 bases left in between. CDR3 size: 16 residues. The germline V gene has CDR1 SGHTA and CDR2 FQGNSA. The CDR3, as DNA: TGTGCCAGCAGCCTACAACACGCCCCGAACACCGGGGAGCTGTTTTTT. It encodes CASSLQHAPNTGELFF.

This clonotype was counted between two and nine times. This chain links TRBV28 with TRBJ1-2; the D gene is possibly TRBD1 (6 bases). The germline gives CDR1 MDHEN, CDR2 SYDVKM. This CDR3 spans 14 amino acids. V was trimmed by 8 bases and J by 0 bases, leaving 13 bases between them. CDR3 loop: CASRAGGPNYGYTF. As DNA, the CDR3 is TGTGCCAGCCGGGCGGGGGGGCCTAACTATGGCTACACCTTC.

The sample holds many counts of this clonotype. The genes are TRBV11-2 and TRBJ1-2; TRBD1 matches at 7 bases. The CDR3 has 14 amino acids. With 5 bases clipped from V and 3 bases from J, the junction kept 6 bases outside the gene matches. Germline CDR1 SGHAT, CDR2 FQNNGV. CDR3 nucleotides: TGTGCCAGCAGCCCCCGGGACAGCGACTATGGCTACACCTTC. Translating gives CASSPRDSDYGYTF.

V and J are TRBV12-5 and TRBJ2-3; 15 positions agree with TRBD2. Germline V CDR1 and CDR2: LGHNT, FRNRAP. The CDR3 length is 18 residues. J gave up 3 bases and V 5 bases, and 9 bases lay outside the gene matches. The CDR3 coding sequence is TGTGCTAGTGGTAAAGGACTAGCGGGAGGGGAACGGACAGATACGCAGTATTTT. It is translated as CASGKGLAGGERTDTQYF.

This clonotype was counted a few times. This chain's CDR3 is CATRGGGRRELFF. DNA for the CDR3: TGTGCCACCCGGGGGGGCGGGAGGCGGGAGCTGTTTTTT. The chain links TRBV6-2 or TRBV6-3 to TRBJ2-2; 8 bases agree with TRBD2. The junction had 10 bases not matched to a gene; V was cut back by 10 bases and J by 9 bases. This CDR3 spans 13 amino acids. Per germline, CDR1 MNHEY and CDR2 SVGEGT.

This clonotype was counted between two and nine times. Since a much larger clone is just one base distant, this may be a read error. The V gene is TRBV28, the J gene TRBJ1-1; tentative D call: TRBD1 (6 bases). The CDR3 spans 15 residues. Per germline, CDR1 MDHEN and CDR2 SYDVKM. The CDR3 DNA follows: TGTACCAGCAGTTTTGGTCTCAGGGGAGACACTGAAGCTTTCTTT. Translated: CTSSFGLRGDTEAFF. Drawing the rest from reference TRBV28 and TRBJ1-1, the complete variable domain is DVKVTQSSRYLVKRTGEKVFLECVQDMDHENMFWYRQDPGLGLRLIYFSYDVKMKEKGDIPEGYSVSREKKERFSLILESASTNQTSMYLCTSSFGLRGDTEAFFGQGTRLTVV.

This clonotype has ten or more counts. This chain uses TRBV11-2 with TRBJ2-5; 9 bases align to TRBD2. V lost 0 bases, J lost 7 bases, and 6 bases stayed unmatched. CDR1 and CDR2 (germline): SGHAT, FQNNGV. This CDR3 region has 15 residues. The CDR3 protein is CASSLDSTSGGTQYF. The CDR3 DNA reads TGTGCCAGCAGCTTAGATTCGACTAGCGGCGGGACCCAGTACTTC. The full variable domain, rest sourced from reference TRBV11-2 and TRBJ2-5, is EAGVAQSPRYKIIEKRQSVAFWCNPISGHATLYWYQQILGQGPKLLIQFQNNGVVDDSQLPKDRFSAERLKGVDSTLKIQPAKLEDSAVYLCASSLDSTSGGTQYFGPGTRLLVL.

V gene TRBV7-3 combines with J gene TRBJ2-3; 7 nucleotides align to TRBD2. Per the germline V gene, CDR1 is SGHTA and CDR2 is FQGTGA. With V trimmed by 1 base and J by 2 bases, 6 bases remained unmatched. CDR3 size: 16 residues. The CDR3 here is CASSLNGRFNTDTQYF. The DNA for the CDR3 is TGTGCCAGCAGCTTAAACGGGAGGTTCAACACAGATACGCAGTATTTT.

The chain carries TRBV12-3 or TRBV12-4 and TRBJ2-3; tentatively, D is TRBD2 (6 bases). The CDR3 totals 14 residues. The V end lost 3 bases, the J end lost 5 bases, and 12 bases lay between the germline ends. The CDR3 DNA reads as TGTGCCAGCAGTTTTGGGCTAGCGATAGATACGCAGTATTTT. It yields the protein CASSFGLAIDTQYF.

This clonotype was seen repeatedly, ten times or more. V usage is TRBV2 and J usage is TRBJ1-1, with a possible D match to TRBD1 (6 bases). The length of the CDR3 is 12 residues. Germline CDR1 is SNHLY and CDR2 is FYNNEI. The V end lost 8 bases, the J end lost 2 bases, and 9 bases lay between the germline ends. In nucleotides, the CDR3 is TGTGCCAGCCGGGACACAAACACTGAAGCTTTCTTT. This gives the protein CASRDTNTEAFF.

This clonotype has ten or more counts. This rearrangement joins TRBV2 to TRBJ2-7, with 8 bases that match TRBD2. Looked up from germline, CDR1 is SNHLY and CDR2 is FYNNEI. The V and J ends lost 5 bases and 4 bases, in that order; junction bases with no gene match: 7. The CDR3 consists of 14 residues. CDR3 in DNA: TGTGCCAGCAGTACCGGGACTAGGAAATACGAGCAGTACTTC. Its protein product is CASSTGTRKYEQYF.

This CDR3 is CASSPRPGDEKLFF. The CDR3 DNA reads as TGTGCCAGCAGCCCCAGACCGGGAGATGAAAAACTGTTTTTT. The V call is TRBV5-5, the J call TRBJ1-4; D uncertain. This CDR3 comprises 14 residues. V lost 4 bases and J 6 bases, leaving 13 bases between the germline ends. CDR1 SGHKS and CDR2 YYEKEE come from the germline V gene (reference sequence).

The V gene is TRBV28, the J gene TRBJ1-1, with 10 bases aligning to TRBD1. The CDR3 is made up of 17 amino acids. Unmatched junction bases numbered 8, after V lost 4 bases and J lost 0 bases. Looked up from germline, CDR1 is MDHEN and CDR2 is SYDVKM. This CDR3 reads CASSSPSGTGVNTEAFF. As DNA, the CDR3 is TGTGCCAGCAGTTCACCCTCCGGGACAGGGGTGAACACTGAAGCTTTCTTT.

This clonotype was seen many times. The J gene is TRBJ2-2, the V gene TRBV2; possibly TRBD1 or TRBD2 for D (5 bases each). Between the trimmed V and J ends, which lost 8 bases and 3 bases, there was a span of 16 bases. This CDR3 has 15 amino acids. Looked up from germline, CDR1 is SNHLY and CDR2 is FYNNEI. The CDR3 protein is CASGSGPLDTGELFF. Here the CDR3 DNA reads TGTGCCAGCGGTTCGGGACCCTTAGACACCGGGGAGCTGTTTTTT.

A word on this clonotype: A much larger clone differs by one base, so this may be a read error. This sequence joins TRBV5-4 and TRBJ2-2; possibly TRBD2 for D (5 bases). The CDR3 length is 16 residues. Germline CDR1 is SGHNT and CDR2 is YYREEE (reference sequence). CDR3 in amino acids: CASSFLTHGNAGELFF. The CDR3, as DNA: TGTGCCAGCAGCTTTCTGACTCACGGGAACGCCGGGGAGCTGTTTTTT.

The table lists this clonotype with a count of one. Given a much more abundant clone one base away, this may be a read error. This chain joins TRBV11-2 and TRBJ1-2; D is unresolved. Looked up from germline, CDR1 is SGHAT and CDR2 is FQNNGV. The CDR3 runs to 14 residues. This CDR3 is CASSLVPGGYGCTF. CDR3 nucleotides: TGTGCCAGCAGCTTAGTCCCAGGAGGCTATGGCTGCACCTTC.

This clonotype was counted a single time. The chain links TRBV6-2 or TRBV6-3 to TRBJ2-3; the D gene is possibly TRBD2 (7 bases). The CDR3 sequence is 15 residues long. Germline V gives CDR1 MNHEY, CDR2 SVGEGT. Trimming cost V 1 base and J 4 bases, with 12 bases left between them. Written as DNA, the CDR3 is TGTGCCAGCAGTTACTTACGAGGGGGGGCAGATACGCAGTATTTT. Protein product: CASSYLRGGADTQYF.

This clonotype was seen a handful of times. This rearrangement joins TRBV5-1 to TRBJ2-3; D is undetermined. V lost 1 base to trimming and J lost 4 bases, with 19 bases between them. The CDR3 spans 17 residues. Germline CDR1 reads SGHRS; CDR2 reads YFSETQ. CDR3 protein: CASSLTDSSSGADTQYF. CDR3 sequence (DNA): TGCGCCAGCAGCTTGACCGACTCCTCTTCGGGTGCAGATACGCAGTATTTT.

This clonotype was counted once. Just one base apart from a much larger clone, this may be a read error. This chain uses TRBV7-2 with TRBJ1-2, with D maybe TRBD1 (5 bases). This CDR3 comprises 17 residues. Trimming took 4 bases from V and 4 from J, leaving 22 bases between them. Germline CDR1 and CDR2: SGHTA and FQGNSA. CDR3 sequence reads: CASSSALRRTLSYGYTF. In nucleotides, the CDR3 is TGTGCCAGCAGCTCGGCCCTTAGGAGGACACTATCCTATGGCTACACCTTC.

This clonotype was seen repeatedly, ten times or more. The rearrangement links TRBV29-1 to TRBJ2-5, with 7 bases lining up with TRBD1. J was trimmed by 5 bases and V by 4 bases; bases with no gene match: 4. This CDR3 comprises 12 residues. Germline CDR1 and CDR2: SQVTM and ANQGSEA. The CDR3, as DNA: TGCAGCGTTGTTGGCAGGGGGGAGACCCAGTACTTC. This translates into CSVVGRGETQYF.

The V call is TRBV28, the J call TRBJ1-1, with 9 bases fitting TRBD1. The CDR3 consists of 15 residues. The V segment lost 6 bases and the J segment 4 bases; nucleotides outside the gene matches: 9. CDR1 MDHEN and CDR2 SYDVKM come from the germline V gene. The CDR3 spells CASSTGTGRGTEAFF. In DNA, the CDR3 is TGTGCCAGCAGCACCGGGACAGGGAGGGGCACTGAAGCTTTCTTT.